This is a list of T cell receptor beta chains from one sample in a study of Ad26.COV2.S vaccination and SARS-CoV-2 variants. Libraries were prepared by immunoSEQ multiplex PCR; TCRdb keeps only in-frame clonotypes and omits some of them. The data hold 380,000 or so clones, with around four fifths observed a single time. The sequenced sample was peripheral blood, obtained in a trial of Ad26.COV2.S vaccine versus placebo. The receptors stem from a person between 18 and 59 years old who received the Ad26.COV2.S COVID-19 vaccine or a placebo. Both conserved end residues are part of each CDR3. Fields, in order: D gene, J gene, V gene, clone size, CDR3 protein, CDR3 DNA. The D gene is left open where the match is weak. Where a row states a size, it is once, few, many or the class of an expanded clone; other rows omit it.

TRBD2 TRBJ2-7 TRBV19 few CASSTLPTSGRRYEQYF TGTGCCAGTAGTACTCTCCCGACTAGCGGGAGGAGGTACGAGCAGTACTTC
NA TRBJ2-1 TRBV5-4 once CASSTPTSSGNEQFF TGTGCCAGCAGCACCCCTACGAGCTCAGGGAATGAGCAGTTCTTC
NA TRBJ1-2 TRBV10-3 NA CAISESVLANYGYTF TGTGCCATCAGTGAGTCGGTTCTAGCTAACTATGGCTACACCTTC
NA TRBJ2-7 TRBV10-1 once CASRGINHEQYF TGCGCCAGCAGGGGAATCAACCACGAGCAGTACTTC
TRBD1 TRBJ1-5 TRBV23-1 once CASSQPTTGGHTGNQPQHF TGCGCCAGCAGTCAACCCACGACAGGGGGTCATACAGGCAATCAGCCCCAGCATTTT
NA TRBJ1-1 TRBV18 NA CASSISGRNTEAFF TGTGCCAGCTCTATCTCGGGGAGGAACACTGAAGCTTTCTTT
NA TRBJ2-7 TRBV29-1 NA CSAMAGNHEQYF TGCAGCGCCATGGCAGGGAACCACGAGCAGTACTTC
TRBD2 TRBJ2-2 TRBV7-2 few CASSLGSGTRGELFF TGTGCCAGCAGCTTGGGTAGCGGGACTCGGGGGGAGCTGTTTTTT
NA TRBJ1-2 TRBV29-1 NA CSASGLLALEGYTF TGCAGCGCCAGTGGCCTTTTGGCCCTTGAGGGCTACACCTTC
NA TRBJ1-1 TRBV7-3 NA CASSLSPPGLVTEAFF TGTGCCAGCAGCTTAAGCCCGCCAGGGTTGGTGACTGAAGCTTTCTTT
NA TRBJ1-2 TRBV10-3 NA CAISELARGYTF TGTGCCATCAGTGAGCTGGCTAGGGGCTACACCTTC
TRBD1 TRBJ1-1 TRBV19 NA CASRDRGNTEAFF TGTGCCAGCAGAGACAGGGGGAACACTGAAGCTTTCTTT
TRBD1 TRBJ1-1 TRBV5-1 NA CASSLGDRESTEAFF TGCGCCAGCAGCTTAGGGGACAGGGAGAGCACTGAAGCTTTCTTT
NA TRBJ1-1 TRBV6-5 NA CASRRTERMNTEAFF TGTGCCAGCAGAAGGACAGAGCGCATGAACACTGAAGCTTTCTTT
NA TRBJ1-2 TRBV5-6 NA CASSLNAYGYTF TGTGCCAGCAGCTTGAATGCCTATGGCTACACCTTC
NA TRBJ2-2 TRBV7-3 NA CASSSGQVRNTGELFF TGTGCCAGCAGCTCTGGTCAGGTTCGAAACACCGGGGAGCTGTTTTTT